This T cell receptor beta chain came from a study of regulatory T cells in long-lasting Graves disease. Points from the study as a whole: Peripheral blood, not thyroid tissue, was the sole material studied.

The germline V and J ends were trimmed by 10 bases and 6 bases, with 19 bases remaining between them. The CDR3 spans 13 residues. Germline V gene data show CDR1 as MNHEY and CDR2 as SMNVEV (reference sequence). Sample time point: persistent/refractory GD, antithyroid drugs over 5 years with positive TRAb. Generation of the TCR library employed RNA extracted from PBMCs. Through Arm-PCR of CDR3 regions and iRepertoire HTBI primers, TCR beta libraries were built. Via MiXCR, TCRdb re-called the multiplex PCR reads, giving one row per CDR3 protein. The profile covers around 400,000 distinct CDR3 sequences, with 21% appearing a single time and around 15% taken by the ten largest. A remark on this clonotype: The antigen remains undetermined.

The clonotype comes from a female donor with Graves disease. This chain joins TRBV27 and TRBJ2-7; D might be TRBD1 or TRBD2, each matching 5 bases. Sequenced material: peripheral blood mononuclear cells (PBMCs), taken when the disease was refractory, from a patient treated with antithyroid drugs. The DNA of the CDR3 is TGTGCCACCTCACCGGGGCCCCTAAGCGAGCAGTACTTC. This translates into CATSPGPLSEQYF.